The subject of this entry is one T cell receptor (beta chain). Its target is not known. The data derive from a study of shared clonotypes between healthy human individuals. For the study at large: Each donor had three CD4 naive, three CD4 memory, two CD8 naive and one CD8 memory plate. Study-wide findings and caveats: Naive subsets typically showed greater estimated richness than memory subsets. The expectation was that sequencing depth would affect clonotype sharing among donors. Inspection by rarefaction showed sorted-subset sequencing to be incomplete despite large depth.

Only in-frame clones appear in the TCRdb table, and some are missing; sequencing was by immunoSEQ multiplex PCR. The sample comprises roughly 1,500,000 clones, approximately 98.5% of which are singletons, and about 0.35% rests with the top ten. V shed 5 bases and J shed 0 bases, with 14 bases lying between them. The CDR3 loop spans 15 amino acids. CDR1 is LNHNV, CDR2 YYDKDF, per germline (reference sequence). This receptor was identified in a man between 25 and 39 years old in good health. The chain carries TRBV15 and TRBJ2-7, with a weak D call TRBD2 (5 bases). Sequencing was done on a sample of naive CD4+ T cells sorted from blood. Subset defined: CD45RA+ positively selected. CDR3 residues: CATSSSGAFSYEQYF. In nucleotides, the CDR3 is TGTGCCACCAGCTCCAGCGGAGCATTCTCCTACGAGCAGTACTTC. The full variable domain, rest sourced from reference TRBV15 and TRBJ2-7, is DAMVIQNPRYQVTQFGKPVTLSCSQTLNHNVMYWYQQKSSQAPKLLFHYYDKDFNNEADTPDNFQSRRPNTSFCFLDIRSPGLGDTAMYLCATSSSGAFSYEQYFGPGTRLTVT.